This section outlines one T cell receptor beta chain sequence together with its context. Its antigen is currently not known. One base away there is no much larger clone; base qualities are not given. Within the sample, other DNA sequences also encode this same CDR3. The sample is drawn from a study of beta chain features in type 1 diabetes (dated by TCRdb to between 2018 and 2020). Background for the entire study: Mean age, gender distribution, total cell number and subset yield were not different between patients and healthy donors. The study compared TCRB repertoires of sorted circulating CD4+ T cell subsets between recently diagnosed type 1 diabetes patients and matched healthy donors. Whereas all 28 donors provided naive and central memory subsets, regulatory and stem cell-like memory subsets were isolated from just 8 patients and about 8 healthy donors. A total of 107,917,701 sorted cells were examined across all samples, and the number of cells per subset was strongly correlated with RNA yield.

Each donor gave one peripheral blood draw, approximately 110 mL on average, collected into heparinised tubes. A BD FACSAria II was used to sort naive, central memory, regulatory and stem cell-like memory CD4+ T cells with a panel that included CD45RO, CCR7, CD25, CD127, CD95 and CD27. All sorted populations exceeded 98% purity. PBMCs were isolated immediately by Lymphoprep density gradient centrifugation and stained directly without culture. So that batch effects would be minimized, each experiment stained and sorted samples in pairs, pairing one healthy donor with one patient. Study-wide conclusions, independent of this receptor: Because cDNA rather than genomic DNA was sequenced, highly expressing activated cells could have been over-represented, although no difference in activation and CD3 levels was found between groups. The naive, central memory and regulatory TCRB repertoires appeared to resemble one another more closely among patients than among healthy donors. Shorter templates might have been favored by PCR, but patient and control samples were amplified and corrected together, so both groups would have been affected equally by any skew. A moderate but significant shortening of TCRB CDR3 length was observed in type 1 diabetes patients in all four CD4+ subsets. At VDJ recombination sites, type 1 diabetes patients had fewer insertions and more deleted nucleotides, which implies abnormalities in thymic rearrangement. HLA sub-analyses involved small numbers of individuals, so any influence of HLA type on TCRB rearrangement remained unresolved.

All of the isolated RNA was reverse transcribed with the High Capacity cDNA Reverse Transcription Kit, so expressed TCRB transcripts were sequenced. Deep immunoSEQ sequencing was performed on naive, central memory and regulatory T cell samples, with an average of roughly 3.3 million total reads per sample. After sorted cells were lysed in RLT buffer, RNA was extracted with DNase-treated RNeasy Micro or Mini kits, with the choice depending on cell number. Each cell subset was processed on its own to prevent cross-contamination, while patient and healthy donor samples were processed together. TCRB sequences were amplified from cDNA with the immunoSEQ multiplex PCR, producing 87-bp fragments spanning the CDR3 region. Amplicons were sequenced on the Illumina HiSeq platform. From the authors' description of their analysis: PCR bias was computationally corrected using synthetic template baselines, reads within Hamming distance 2 were collapsed, and singletons that could not be merged were discarded. By aligning reads against IMGT, V, D and J genes, CDR3 length, and insertions or deletions at six rearrangement sites were assigned. Clonotype counts were normalized to sorted cell number within each subset before computing true diversity and Gini coefficients with the tcR R package. The overlap coefficient, calculated on TCRB nucleotide sequences, was used to quantify repertoire sharing. Out-of-frame TCRB sequences from naive cells were analyzed as a proxy for the pre-selection repertoire. TCRdb holds this immuneACCESS table with in-frame rearrangements only. Some clones are missing; in checked studies, unresolved V genes explain under half, and the rest has no known cause. For V, J and clone size, that table is used; D and trimming come from the DNA. The sample includes roughly 610,000 clones, with roughly 16% observed a single time. The top ten hold roughly 0.098% of the sample.

Ends trimmed: V by 2 bases, J by 7 bases; bases unmatched to a gene: 8. The CDR3 covers 14 residues, taking in both the cysteine and the phenylalanine. This entry keeps only the CDR3 DNA: 42 bases, framed from base 1. The germline V gene specifies SGHRS as CDR1 and YFSETQ as CDR2. This chain joins TRBV5-1 to TRBJ2-7; the junction holds 8 bases that match TRBD1. The TCR was taken from a man aged 18 to 29 in good health. Material for sequencing was naive CD4+ T cells from blood. The cell subset or site label of this sample denotes: true naive CD4+ T cells. Here the CDR3 is given as CASSFGQGAGEQYF. The nucleotide sequence reads as follows: TGCGCCAGCAGCTTTGGGCAGGGGGCCGGAGAGCAGTACTTC.